Below, 16 T cell receptor beta chains from the same sample are listed, as sequenced in a study of T-cell reconstitution after alpha-beta-depleted transplantation in children. TCRbeta library construction was performed incorporating unique molecular identifiers. Each CDR3 protein gets one entry after TCRdb re-called the PCR reads with MiXCR. The data hold some 81,000 distinct CDR3 sequences, with roughly an eighth observed a single time. The sequencing here drew on PBMCs, mostly from graft donor cells, taken 180 days after TCRalphabeta/CD19-depleted stem cell transplant. The receptor set was obtained from a male patient between 2 and 9 years old who had a stem cell transplant for acute lymphoblastic leukemia, so the T cells may come from the graft donor.

This clonotype was picked up a small number of times. The chain recombines TRBV9 with TRBJ1-2; 8 bases are a match to TRBD1. CDR1 SGDLS and CDR2 YYNGEE come from the germline V gene. The CDR3 length is 13 residues. V shed 3 bases and J 8 bases; nucleotides not matched to a gene: 6. The DNA for the CDR3 is TGTGCCAGCAGCGAAGTGAGGACAGGGGGCTACACCTTC. Protein sequence: CASSEVRTGGYTF.

The sample holds many counts of this clonotype. The chain combines TRBV29-1 with TRBJ1-2; D unresolved. Trimming stripped 0 bases from V and 5 bases from J, with 10 bases between. From germline, CDR1 is SQVTM and CDR2 ANQGSEA. This CDR3 comprises 13 residues. The CDR3 protein is CSVEDGVRYGYTF. The CDR3 bases are TGCAGCGTTGAAGACGGGGTCCGGTATGGCTACACCTTC.

The chain employs TRBV6-2 or TRBV6-3 and TRBJ1-5; the match to TRBD1 covers 9 bases. V dropped 4 bases and J dropped 7; count of bases not matched to a gene: 8. CDR3 length equals 15 residues. Per the germline V gene, CDR1 is MNHEY and CDR2 is SVGEGT. The CDR3 DNA sequence: TGTGCCAGCAGTTTCACCGGGACAGGGCTGCAGCCCCAGCATTTT. It is translated as CASSFTGTGLQPQHF.

This clonotype was seen repeatedly, ten times or more. The chain employs TRBV5-1 and TRBJ2-2, with D hard to call. CDR1 SGHRS and CDR2 YFSETQ come from the germline V gene. CDR3 length equals 12 residues. V lost 3 bases and J 2 bases, leaving 2 bases between the germline ends. CDR3 in amino acids: CASSSNTGELFF. The CDR3 DNA reads TGCGCCAGCAGCTCTAACACCGGGGAGCTGTTTTTT. The complete variable domain, with remaining parts taken from reference TRBV5-1 and TRBJ2-2, reads KAGVTQTPRYLIKTRGQQVTLSCSPISGHRSVSWYQQTPGQGLQFLFEYFSETQRNKGNFPGRFSGRQFSNSRSEMNVSTLELGDSALYLCASSSNTGELFFGEGSRLTVL.

This clonotype was seen more than once but under ten times. This chain uses TRBV5-1 with TRBJ2-1; TRBD2 matches at 10 bases. Trimming took 5 bases from V and 10 from J; bases not matched to a gene: 3. The CDR3 spans 12 residues. Germline loops: CDR1 SGHRS, CDR2 YFSETQ. CDR3 loop: CASSLLAGEQFF. CDR3 bases: TGCGCCAGCAGTTTACTAGCGGGGGAGCAGTTCTTC.

The sample holds many counts of this clonotype. This chain joins TRBV5-1 and TRBJ2-5; TRBD1 aligns across 7 bases. Germline V gene lookup returns CDR1 SGHRS and CDR2 YFSETQ. CDR3 length equals 14 residues. The trim removed 4 bases at V and 5 bases at J, leaving 8 bases unmatched. CDR3 sequence reads: CASSVGQPRETQYF. CDR3 DNA: TGCGCCAGCAGCGTGGGACAGCCCCGGGAGACCCAGTACTTC.

This clonotype was counted at least ten times. The gene calls are TRBV5-6 and TRBJ1-1, with TRBD1 matching over 7 bases. The J segment lost 2 bases and the V segment lost 4 bases, leaving 11 bases of the junction unmatched. The CDR3 is 16 residues long. Germline V gene lookup returns CDR1 SGHDT and CDR2 YYEEEE. CDR3 in DNA: TGTGCCAGCAGCCAGCAGACAGGGCGGTCTAACACTGAAGCTTTCTTT. Amino acids: CASSQQTGRSNTEAFF.

This clonotype was recorded a few times. The J gene is TRBJ1-4, the V gene TRBV20-1; TRBD1 might be the D (6 bases). V dropped 6 bases and J dropped 5 bases, with 19 bases sitting between them. CDR3 length: 15 amino acids. Germline-derived CDR1 and CDR2 are DFQATT and SNEGSKA (reference sequence). The DNA of the CDR3 is TGCAGTGCGGGAGGGGATACAGGGAAGAATGAAAAACTGTTTTTT. Its protein product is CSAGGDTGKNEKLFF.

The chain carries TRBV20-1 and TRBJ2-7; D is possibly TRBD1 (5 bases). V was trimmed by 3 bases and J by 7 bases, leaving 10 bases between them. The CDR3 is 11 residues long. Germline CDR1 reads DFQATT; CDR2 reads SNEGSKA (reference sequence). This CDR3 reads CSARLRVEQYF. In DNA, the CDR3 is TGCAGTGCTAGGCTCAGGGTTGAGCAGTACTTC.

A few counts support this clonotype. The rearrangement joins TRBV20-1 to TRBJ1-3, with 7 bases lining up with TRBD1. With 1 base clipped from V and 7 bases from J, the junction kept 4 bases outside the gene matches. The CDR3 contains 13 residues. Germline values: CDR1 DFQATT, CDR2 SNEGSKA (reference sequence). The CDR3 loop is CSARGQGPNTIYF. CDR3 nucleotide sequence: TGCAGTGCTAGAGGACAGGGTCCTAACACCATATATTTT.

The rearrangement uses TRBV19 and TRBJ2-1, with D perhaps matching TRBD2 (5 bases). CDR1 and CDR2 from the germline V gene are LNHDA and SQIVND (reference sequence). Trimming removed 4 bases at V and 7 bases at J, with 20 bases between. The CDR3 is 16 residues long. The CDR3 DNA is TGTGCCAGTAGTAAGCCCCCGGGAAGGATCGGGAATGAGCAGTTCTTC. Its protein product is CASSKPPGRIGNEQFF.

This rearrangement joins TRBV29-1 to TRBJ2-4; D unresolved. The ends were cut back, 5 bases at V and 0 bases at J, with 5 bases in the middle. This CDR3 comprises 12 residues. Looked up from germline, CDR1 is SQVTM and CDR2 is ANQGSEA. The CDR3 bases are TGCAGCGTTCGGATAGCCAAAAACATTCAGTACTTC. Encoded protein: CSVRIAKNIQYF.

This clonotype has at least ten counts. The chain links TRBV6-1 to TRBJ2-5; D possibly corresponds to TRBD1 (5 bases). The CDR3 runs to 14 residues. CDR1 is MNHNS and CDR2 is SASEGT in the germline V gene. Trimming took 6 bases from V and 5 from J, leaving 16 bases between them. The CDR3 spells CASRPTGSLETQYF. The CDR3 DNA reads TGTGCCAGCAGACCAACAGGATCGTTGGAGACCCAGTACTTC.

This clonotype has a count of ten or more. The chain is built from TRBV29-1 and TRBJ2-4; 8 bases line up with TRBD1. Germline CDR1 is SQVTM and CDR2 is ANQGSEA. The trim removed 6 bases at V and 10 bases at J, leaving 11 bases unmatched. The CDR3 length is 13 residues. Here the CDR3 reads CSVGTGQGVIQYF. The CDR3 region has the DNA TGCAGCGTGGGAACTGGACAGGGCGTTATTCAGTACTTC.

This clonotype was observed many times. Here the CDR3 reads CASSMTVRKGNEKLFF. The CDR3 DNA is TGCGCCAGCAGTATGACGGTGAGGAAGGGGAATGAAAAACTGTTTTTT. The chain recombines TRBV5-1 with TRBJ1-4; D perhaps matches TRBD1 (5 bases). The CDR3 runs 16 residues. In germline, CDR1 is SGHRS, CDR2 YFSETQ. Trimming removed 5 bases from V and 5 bases from J, with 19 bases in between.

The V and J genes are TRBV3-1 and TRBJ2-3; 10 positions match TRBD2. CDR1 is LGHDT and CDR2 is YNNKEL in the germline V gene (reference sequence). The CDR3 has 19 amino acids. V was pared by 11 bases and J by 2 bases, with 22 bases of the junction left unmatched. CDR3 amino acids: CACCQDFPGLATFTDTQYF. As DNA, the CDR3 is TGTGCCTGCTGCCAAGACTTTCCGGGACTAGCGACCTTCACAGATACGCAGTATTTT.